The source of this TCR beta chain is a study of T cell repertoires in cytomegalovirus infection. The overall study: Public TCR beta signatures were indicative of both CMV infection and a matching HLA type.

Only a few counts were recorded for this clonotype. Its specificity is unknown. Study-level points and caveats: The ex vivo response showed dominance by HLA-C-restricted CMV-specific TCR beta clonotypes. The cumulative frequency of public TCR beta families distinguished individuals who carried CMV together with the relevant HLA.

TCRdb re-called the reads through MiXCR, storing one row per CDR3 protein. The repertoire holds around 300,000 distinct CDR3 sequences, with 8% to 9.5% as singletons. Unmatched junction bases numbered 6, after V lost 1 base and J lost 0 bases. CDR1 LGHNA and CDR2 YNFKEQ come from the germline V gene. This CDR3 spans 17 amino acids. The TCR was taken from a human donor in good health (CMV status not recorded). Some clones in this sample may be carry-over from other donors' samples. This chain joins TRBV4-2 and TRBJ2-5; the match to TRBD2 covers 9 bases. Sequencing was done on a sample of PBMCs. This chain's CDR3 is CASSQGPAGGNQETQYF. CDR3 coding DNA: TGTGCCAGCAGCCAAGGCCCAGCGGGGGGAAACCAAGAGACCCAGTACTTC.